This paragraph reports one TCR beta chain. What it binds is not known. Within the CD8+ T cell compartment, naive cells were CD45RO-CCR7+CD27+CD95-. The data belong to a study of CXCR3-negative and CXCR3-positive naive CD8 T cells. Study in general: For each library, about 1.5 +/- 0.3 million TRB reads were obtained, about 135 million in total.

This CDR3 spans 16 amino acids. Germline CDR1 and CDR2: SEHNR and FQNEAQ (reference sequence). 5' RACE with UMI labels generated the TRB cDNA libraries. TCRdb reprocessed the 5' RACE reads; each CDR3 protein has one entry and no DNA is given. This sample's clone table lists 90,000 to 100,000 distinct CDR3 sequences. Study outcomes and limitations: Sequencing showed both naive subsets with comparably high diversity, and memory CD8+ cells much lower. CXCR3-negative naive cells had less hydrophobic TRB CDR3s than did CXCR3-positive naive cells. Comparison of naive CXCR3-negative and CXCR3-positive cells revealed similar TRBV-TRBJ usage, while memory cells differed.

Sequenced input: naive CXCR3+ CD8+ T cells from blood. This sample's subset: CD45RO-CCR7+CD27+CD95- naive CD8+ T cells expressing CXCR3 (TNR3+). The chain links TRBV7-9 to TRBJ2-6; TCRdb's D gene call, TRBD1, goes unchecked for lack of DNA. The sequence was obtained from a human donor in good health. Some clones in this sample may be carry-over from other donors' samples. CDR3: CASSLDRVPGANVLTF.